A single sample gave rise to the 11 T cell receptor beta chains below, sequenced in a study of blood T cell repertoires in COVID-19 (dated by TCRdb to the early 2020s). Libraries came from the immunoSEQ multiplex PCR assay. The clones in this table, taken by TCRdb from immuneACCESS, are in-frame only. Not every clone is retained; where verified, under half of the shortfall comes from an unresolved V gene, and the cause of the rest is unknown. A total of 100,000 to 150,000 clones appear in this sample, 75% to 85% of them only once. About 39% of the sample goes to the ten largest clones. Sequenced input: peripheral blood. The receptors derive from a middle-aged man with active or convalescent COVID-19.

This chain links TRBV28 with TRBJ2-7; 10 bases fit TRBD2. With 8 bases clipped from V and 5 bases from J, the junction kept 9 bases outside the gene matches. This CDR3 is built from 14 residues. The germline gives CDR1 MDHEN, CDR2 SYDVKM. In nucleotides, the CDR3 is TGTGCCAGCCTGGGCAGCGGGAGGGGTGACGAGCAGTACTTC. It codes for CASLGSGRGDEQYF.

This chain joins TRBV7-6 and TRBJ2-5; 7 bases fit TRBD2. The germline V gene encodes CDR1 SGHVS and CDR2 FNYEAQ. Germline trimming cut 3 bases from V and 9 bases from J; bases unmatched to any gene: 7. CDR3 length: 13 residues. The CDR3 DNA follows: TGTGCCAGCAGCTTGGGAGGGACGGGGGCCCAGTACTTC. Translating gives CASSLGGTGAQYF.

The chain employs TRBV6-6 and TRBJ2-5; 8 bases agree with TRBD1. The CDR3 runs to 13 residues. The ends lost 8 bases at V and 4 bases at J; junction bases unmatched: 6. Per the germline V gene, CDR1 is MNHNY and CDR2 is SVGAGI (reference sequence). The CDR3: CASGRGLPETQYF. As DNA, the CDR3 is TGTGCCAGCGGCAGGGGGCTCCCAGAGACCCAGTACTTC.

The gene calls are TRBV7-2 and TRBJ1-2, with TRBD1 matching over 8 bases. Per the germline V gene, CDR1 is SGHTA and CDR2 is FQGNSA. V lost 0 bases and J lost 4; bases outside the gene matches: 4. The CDR3 length is 15 residues. CDR3 sequence: CASSLARQGLYGYTF. Written as DNA, the CDR3 is TGTGCCAGCAGCTTAGCCCGACAGGGGCTCTATGGCTACACCTTC.

This chain uses TRBV6-2 or TRBV6-3 with TRBJ1-1, with D possibly TRBD1 on 6 matching bases. The CDR3 sequence is 14 residues long. Germline CDR1 and CDR2: MNHEY and SVGEGT. V dropped 4 bases and J dropped 12 bases, with 21 bases sitting between them. This chain's CDR3 is CASSSVAGGRMSFF. DNA for the CDR3: TGTGCCAGCAGTTCCGTAGCCGGGGGGCGTATGTCTTTCTTT.

The rearrangement joins TRBV4-2 to TRBJ2-2, with 10 bases fitting TRBD1. There are 17 residues in the CDR3. Germline lookup yields CDR1 LGHNA and CDR2 YNFKEQ. The junction had 9 bases not matched to a gene; V was cut back by 4 bases and J by 4 bases. CDR3 region: CASSLTKGTGVTGELFF. The CDR3 DNA sequence: TGTGCCAGCAGCCTCACGAAGGGGACAGGGGTCACCGGGGAGCTGTTTTTT.

The gene calls are TRBV27 and TRBJ2-5; 11 nucleotides agree with TRBD2. Germline V gene lookup returns CDR1 MNHEY and CDR2 SMNVEV (reference sequence). The V gene end was trimmed by 4 bases and the J gene end by 5 bases; junction bases not matched to a gene: 6. This CDR3 has 15 amino acids. CDR3 bases: TGTGCCAGCAGTTCCCTAGCGGGGGGCGGGGAGACCCAGTACTTC. It is translated as CASSSLAGGGETQYF.

A note on this clone: This sample also contains other DNA sequences that code for the same CDR3. This chain joins TRBV7-3 and TRBJ2-3, with 12 bases lining up with TRBD2. V was clipped by 4 bases and J by 6 bases; unmatched bases: 2. This CDR3 region has 14 residues. Looked up from germline, CDR1 is SGHTA and CDR2 is FQGTGA. The CDR3 DNA reads as TGTGCCAGCAGCTCCGGACTAGCGGGGGATACGCAGTATTTT. Protein product: CASSSGLAGDTQYF.

J is TRBJ2-3 and V is TRBV11-1; D remains unclear. V was trimmed by 7 bases and J by 6 bases, leaving 14 bases between them. This CDR3 is 13 amino acids long. Germline V gene data show CDR1 as SGHAT and CDR2 as FQDESV (reference sequence). The CDR3 loop reads CASTTIRMDTQYF. Written as DNA, the CDR3 is TGTGCCAGCACGACAATCCGGATGGATACGCAGTATTTT.

This chain uses TRBV7-2 with TRBJ2-3; TRBD1 agrees at 9 bases. This CDR3 is 15 amino acids long. Losses at the gene ends were 5 bases for V and 7 bases for J; bases not matched to a gene: 10. The germline V gene encodes CDR1 SGHTA and CDR2 FQGNSA. CDR3 nucleotide sequence: TGTGCCAGCAGCATCCGGGGGACAGGGACAAATACGCAGTATTTT. Translated, it gives CASSIRGTGTNTQYF.

The chain carries TRBV30 and TRBJ1-5, with D possibly TRBD1 on 5 matching bases. CDR1 is GTSNPN and CDR2 is SVGIG in the germline V gene (reference sequence). The CDR3 contains 14 residues. V shed 1 base and J shed 5 bases, with 12 bases lying between them. In DNA form, the CDR3 reads TGTGCCTGGAGTGGGGGCGCGGGGGATCAGCCCCAGCATTTT. As protein: CAWSGGAGDQPQHF.